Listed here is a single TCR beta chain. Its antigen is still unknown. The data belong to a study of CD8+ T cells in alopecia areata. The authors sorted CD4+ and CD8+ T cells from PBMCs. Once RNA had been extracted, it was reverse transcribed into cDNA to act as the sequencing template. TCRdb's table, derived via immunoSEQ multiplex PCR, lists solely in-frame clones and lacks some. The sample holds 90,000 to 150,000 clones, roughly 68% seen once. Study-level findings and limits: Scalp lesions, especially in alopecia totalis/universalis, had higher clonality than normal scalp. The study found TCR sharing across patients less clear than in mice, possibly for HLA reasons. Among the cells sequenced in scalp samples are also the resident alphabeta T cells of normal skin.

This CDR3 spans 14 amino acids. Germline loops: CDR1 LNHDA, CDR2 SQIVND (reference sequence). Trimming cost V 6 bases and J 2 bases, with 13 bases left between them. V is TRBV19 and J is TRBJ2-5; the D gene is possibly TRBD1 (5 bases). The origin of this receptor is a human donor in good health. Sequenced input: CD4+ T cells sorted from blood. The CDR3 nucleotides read TGTGCCAGTAGCCAAAGTGACAGTCAAGAGACCCAGTACTTC. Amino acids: CASSQSDSQETQYF.